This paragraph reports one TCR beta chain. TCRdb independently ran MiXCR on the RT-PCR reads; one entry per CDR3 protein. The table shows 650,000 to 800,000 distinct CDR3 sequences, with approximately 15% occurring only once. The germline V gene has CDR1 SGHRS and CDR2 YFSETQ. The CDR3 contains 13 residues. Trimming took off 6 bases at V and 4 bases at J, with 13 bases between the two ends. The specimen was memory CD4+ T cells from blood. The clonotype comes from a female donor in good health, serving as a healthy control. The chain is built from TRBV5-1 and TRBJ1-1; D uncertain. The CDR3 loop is CASIGVSGTEAFF. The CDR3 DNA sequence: TGCGCCAGCATCGGGGTAAGTGGCACTGAAGCTTTCTTT.